This record covers a single TCR beta chain. What it binds is not known. This entry is derived from a study of response to subunit inactivated influenza vaccine. TCRdb processed the RT-PCR reads anew with MiXCR; each CDR3 protein has one entry. The sample gives about 500,000 distinct CDR3 sequences, 15% to 20% of which show up once; less than 4% is in the top ten. Overall study results and limits: It was the authors' suggestion that each seasonal influenza vaccination recruits few new T cells.

The TCR comes from a man between 50 and 69 years old who received an inactivated influenza vaccine. This specimen was CD4+ T cells sorted from PBMCs, taken roughly 24 months after vaccination.

DNA for the CDR3: TGCAGTGCTAGAACGGGACTAGCGGGGAGCACAGATACGCAGTATTTT. Translated: CSARTGLAGSTDTQYF. V is TRBV20-1 and J is TRBJ2-3; 13 bases line up with TRBD2. Germline V gene sequence: CDR1 DFQATT, CDR2 SNEGSKA (reference sequence). This CDR3 contains 16 residues. The ends lost 2 bases at V and 0 bases at J; junction bases unmatched: 2.